The clone carrying this T cell receptor beta chain was counted only a few times. What it binds is not known. These data are taken from a study of T-cell memory formation after mild COVID-19. In the study overall: Most TCR clusters belonged to a single donor.

The J segment lost 7 bases and the V segment lost 5 bases, leaving 8 bases of the junction unmatched. This CDR3 has 14 residues. General study findings and limits: Pre-infection memory harbored some responding clones, suggesting cross-reactive memory joined. The second-wave clones peaking on day 37 were not confirmed as SARS-CoV-2-specific. CM and EM subsets held most contracting CD4+ clones; EMRA held CD8+ ones.

TCRdb ran MiXCR on the 5' RACE reads and lists one entry per CDR3 protein. The sample yields approximately 150,000 distinct CDR3 sequences, about an eighth seen once. The material sequenced was PBMCs or a T cell subset sorted from them (not recorded which). The chain links TRBV12-3 or TRBV12-4 to TRBJ2-7, with 10 bases identical to TRBD1. The TCR originated in a man aged 18 to 29 who had mild COVID-19 (a few samples of this study predate the infection). Cell type and time point are not known. The DNA for the CDR3 is TGTGCCAGCAGTCTAGGGACAGGGGTTGGGGAGCAGTACGTC. Its translation is CASSLGTGVGEQYV.